The 19 T cell receptor beta chains below come from one sample, sequenced in a study of cytomegalovirus exposure and HLA in healthy donors (dated by TCRdb to 2016 to 2017). The library was made by the immunoSEQ multiplex PCR assay. The table comes from immuneACCESS by way of TCRdb, which keeps in-frame sequences with V and J called. Part of the clones is missing from these tables; in studies checked, under half for an unresolved V gene and the rest for unknown reasons. This sample lists some 110,000 clones; about nine tenths were detected once. Of the sample, more than 1.5% falls within the top ten clones. Specimen: PBMCs. These receptor sequences come from a man between 18 and 35 years old in good health and CMV-seronegative.

This clone was counted only a few times. The chain's CDR3 is CASRPTGSDEQYF. The CDR3 DNA reads as TGTGCCAGCAGACCGACAGGGTCCGACGAGCAGTACTTC. This rearrangement joins TRBV7-9 to TRBJ2-7, with TRBD1 identical over 7 bases. Per the germline V gene, CDR1 is SEHNR and CDR2 is FQNEAQ (reference sequence). The CDR3 loop spans 13 amino acids. V was pared by 6 bases and J by 5 bases, with 7 bases of the junction left unmatched.

J is TRBJ1-1 and V is TRBV6-6; D not resolved. Per germline, CDR1 MNHNY and CDR2 SVGAGI (reference sequence). The CDR3 has 13 amino acids. V shed 6 bases and J shed 5 bases, with 13 bases lying between them. The CDR3 spells CASSKTPGTEAFF. CDR3 nucleotides: TGTGCCAGCAGCAAGACCCCAGGAACTGAAGCTTTCTTT.

The rearrangement links TRBV11-2 to TRBJ2-2; 9 bases fit TRBD1. Trimming took 2 bases from V and 5 from J; bases not matched to a gene: 3. The V gene's germline CDR1 is SGHAT and CDR2 FQNNGV. This CDR3 has 15 residues. CDR3 DNA sequence: TGTGCCAGCAGCTTAACAGGGGGCCGGACCGGGGAGCTGTTTTTT. It codes for CASSLTGGRTGELFF.

This chain connects TRBV5-8 to TRBJ2-5; tentative D call: TRBD2 (6 bases). Trimming removed 0 bases from V and 3 bases from J, with 15 bases in between. Germline assignment: CDR1 SGHTS and CDR2 YDEGEE. CDR3 length: 16 residues. Here the CDR3 reads CASSLGRRGVEETQYF. The CDR3 DNA follows: TGTGCCAGCAGCTTGGGGCGGCGGGGAGTGGAAGAGACCCAGTACTTC.

The J gene is TRBJ1-1, the V gene TRBV5-1, with TRBD1 matching over 8 bases. This CDR3 has 14 amino acids. The V segment lost 4 bases and the J segment 1 base; nucleotides outside the gene matches: 3. Germline assignment: CDR1 SGHRS and CDR2 YFSETQ. This chain's CDR3 is CASSTTGGNTEAFF. The CDR3 bases are TGCGCCAGCAGCACAACAGGGGGGAACACTGAAGCTTTCTTT.

The chain links TRBV7-2 to TRBJ2-1, with D uncertain. This CDR3 contains 13 residues. The V gene lost 3 bases and the J gene lost 5 bases, with 8 bases spanning the gap. Germline loops: CDR1 SGHTA, CDR2 FQGNSA. The CDR3 reads CASSLEQNNEQFF. CDR3 nucleotide sequence: TGTGCCAGCAGCTTGGAACAGAACAATGAGCAGTTCTTC.

With regard to this clone: Within the sample, other DNA sequences also encode this same CDR3. CDR3 in amino acids: CASSERQGTNEKLFF. DNA for the CDR3: TGTGCCAGCAGTGAACGACAGGGGACGAATGAAAAACTGTTTTTT. This sequence joins TRBV2 and TRBJ1-4, with 8 bases matching TRBD1. V dropped 2 bases and J dropped 5; count of bases not matched to a gene: 4. CDR1 and CDR2 (germline): SNHLY, FYNNEI. This CDR3 is built from 15 residues.

J is TRBJ2-3 and V is TRBV5-1; 8 nucleotides agree with TRBD2. The V and J ends lost 1 base and 10 bases, in that order; junction bases with no gene match: 14. The length of the CDR3 is 16 residues. Germline values: CDR1 SGHRS, CDR2 YFSETQ. The CDR3 nucleotides read TGCGCCAGCAGCTTGAGCCCCAGCCAGGCGGGGGGCCCGCAGTATTTT. It codes for CASSLSPSQAGGPQYF. The full variable domain, with the rest looked up from reference TRBV5-1 and TRBJ2-3, is KAGVTQTPRYLIKTRGQQVTLSCSPISGHRSVSWYQQTPGQGLQFLFEYFSETQRNKGNFPGRFSGRQFSNSRSEMNVSTLELGDSALYLCASSLSPSQAGGPQYFGPGTRLTVL.

This clone was detected only a few times. The gene calls are TRBV2 and TRBJ2-7, with 9 positions matching TRBD1. J was trimmed by 1 base and V by 6 bases; bases with no gene match: 1. Germline V CDR1 and CDR2: SNHLY, FYNNEI. The CDR3 is 13 amino acids. The DNA for the CDR3 is TGTGCCAGCAGGGGACAGGGATCCTACGAGCAGTACTTC. Translating gives CASRGQGSYEQYF.

V is TRBV5-1 and J is TRBJ2-3; 7 bases agree with TRBD2. The J segment lost 4 bases and the V segment lost 3 bases, leaving 8 bases of the junction unmatched. Germline V gene sequence: CDR1 SGHRS, CDR2 YFSETQ. This CDR3 has 15 residues. CDR3 region: CASSSGSGFPDTQYF. CDR3 nucleotides: TGCGCCAGCAGCTCGGGTAGCGGGTTTCCAGATACGCAGTATTTT. Based on the CDR3 plus reference TRBV5-1 and TRBJ2-3, the full variable domain is KAGVTQTPRYLIKTRGQQVTLSCSPISGHRSVSWYQQTPGQGLQFLFEYFSETQRNKGNFPGRFSGRQFSNSRSEMNVSTLELGDSALYLCASSSGSGFPDTQYFGPGTRLTVL.

Only one count was recorded for this clone. This chain joins TRBV5-1 and TRBJ2-7, with 7 bases aligning to TRBD1. CDR1 and CDR2 (germline): SGHRS, YFSETQ. The CDR3 has 14 residues. Trimming took 6 bases from V and 3 from J; bases not matched to a gene: 9. This chain's CDR3 is CASNSGTVFYEQYF. The CDR3 nucleotides are TGCGCCAGCAACTCCGGGACAGTGTTCTACGAGCAGTACTTC.

The genes are TRBV28 and TRBJ2-7, with D possibly matching TRBD2 (5 bases). This CDR3 comprises 15 residues. The V gene lost 8 bases and the J gene lost 1 base, with 18 bases spanning the gap. CDR1 and CDR2 (germline): MDHEN, SYDVKM. CDR3 DNA: TGTGCCAGCCAGCCGGCGGGTACGGGGTCCTACGAGCAGTACTTC. It codes for CASQPAGTGSYEQYF.

The CDR3 DNA sequence: TGTGCCAGCAGCCCTATTACTAGCGGGGGGTACAATGAGCAGTTCTTC. The encoded protein is CASSPITSGGYNEQFF. The chain combines TRBV7-9 with TRBJ2-1; 12 bases line up with TRBD2. Germline assignment: CDR1 SEHNR and CDR2 FQNEAQ (reference sequence). The CDR3 loop spans 16 amino acids. The V and J ends lost 5 bases and 4 bases, in that order; junction bases with no gene match: 6.

V is TRBV4-1 and J is TRBJ2-3; the match to TRBD2 covers 8 bases. The J segment lost 2 bases and the V segment lost 4 bases, leaving 5 bases of the junction unmatched. This CDR3 has 15 amino acids. Germline values: CDR1 MGHRA, CDR2 YSYEKL. CDR3 nucleotide sequence: TGCGCCAGCAGCCCCGTAGCGGGGCTCACAGATACGCAGTATTTT. This encodes CASSPVAGLTDTQYF.

V usage is TRBV4-3 and J usage is TRBJ1-1; D might be TRBD1 (5 bases). CDR1 and CDR2 (germline): LGHNA, YSLEER. V gave up 0 bases and J gave up 7 bases, with 24 bases separating them. This CDR3 is 18 amino acids long. The CDR3 DNA reads as TGCGCCAGCAGCCAAGATGAGTTAGAAGGGGCGACACTCAGTGAAGCTTTCTTT. Amino acids: CASSQDELEGATLSEAFF.

This rearrangement joins TRBV20-1 to TRBJ1-2, with TRBD1 matching over 7 bases. This CDR3 contains 11 residues. The ends lost 5 bases at V and 5 bases at J; junction bases unmatched: 2. CDR1 and CDR2 (germline): DFQATT, SNEGSKA (reference sequence). The CDR3: CSALTGYGYTF. The CDR3 DNA reads as TGCAGTGCTTTGACAGGGTATGGCTACACCTTC.

The rearrangement links TRBV7-6 to TRBJ2-1; D remains ambiguous. Germline CDR1 is SGHVS and CDR2 is FNYEAQ. The CDR3 has 15 residues. Trimming cost V 1 base and J 0 bases, with 7 bases left between them. CDR3 in amino acids: CASSLDVSSYNEQFF. The CDR3 DNA follows: TGTGCCAGCAGCTTAGACGTGAGCTCCTACAATGAGCAGTTCTTC.

V is TRBV30 and J is TRBJ2-1, with a possible D match to TRBD1 (6 bases). The germline CDR1 and CDR2 sequences are GTSNPN and SVGIG (reference sequence). The CDR3 has 12 amino acids. Trimming removed 2 bases from V and 5 bases from J, with 7 bases in between. CDR3 bases: TGTGCCTGGAGTCGGACAGACAATGAGCAGTTCTTC. This encodes CAWSRTDNEQFF. The full variable domain, with the rest looked up from reference TRBV30 and TRBJ2-1, is SQTIHQWPATLVQPVGSPLSLECTVEGTSNPNLYWYRQAAGRGLQLLFYSVGIGQISSEVPQNLSASRPQDRQFILSSKKLLLSDSGFYLCAWSRTDNEQFFGPGTRLTVL.

V usage is TRBV7-9 and J usage is TRBJ2-5; D may be TRBD2 (6 bases). Trimming took 7 bases from V and 1 from J, leaving 13 bases between them. The CDR3 is 14 residues long. Germline-derived CDR1 and CDR2 are SEHNR and FQNEAQ (reference sequence). This CDR3 reads CASIPGGTQETQYF. The CDR3, as DNA: TGTGCCAGCATCCCCGGGGGTACCCAAGAGACCCAGTACTTC.